What follows are 27 T cell receptor beta chains derived from one specimen sequenced in a study of cytomegalovirus exposure and HLA in healthy donors. Use of 60 Vbeta and 13 Jbeta primers characterized the PCR. Produced via immunoSEQ multiplex PCR; TCRdb's table is partial and in-frame only. The sample carries some 110,000 clones, over 8% recorded once. The specimen sequenced was PBMCs. The receptors were sampled from a man aged 25 to 40 in good health and CMV-seronegative.

This clone was recorded a few times. V gene TRBV7-8 combines with J gene TRBJ1-1; D not resolved. Trimming shortened V by 6 bases and J by 5 bases, and 19 bases separated the two germline ends. This CDR3 has 15 residues. Germline loops: CDR1 SGHVS, CDR2 FQNEAQ. The CDR3 loop is CASSLIVQVWTEAFF. The CDR3 coding sequence is TGTGCCAGCAGTCTTATAGTTCAGGTTTGGACTGAAGCTTTCTTT.

This clone was detected only a few times. J is TRBJ2-1 and V is TRBV29-1; possible D gene TRBD1, 6 bases. CDR3 size: 12 residues. The ends were cut back, 1 base at V and 7 bases at J, with 8 bases in the middle. Germline V CDR1 and CDR2: SQVTM, ANQGSEA. In nucleotides, the CDR3 is TGCAGCGTTGAAGTACAGGGTAATGAGCAGTTCTTC. Protein: CSVEVQGNEQFF.

This sequence joins TRBV5-4 and TRBJ2-7; 7 positions agree with TRBD2. The germline V gene has CDR1 SGHNT and CDR2 YYREEE (reference sequence). The CDR3 length is 14 residues. Trimming at V came to 4 bases and at J to 3 bases, leaving 7 bases not matched to a gene. CDR3 amino acids: CASSVGLGDYEQYF. The CDR3 region has the DNA TGTGCCAGCAGCGTCGGACTAGGGGACTACGAGCAGTACTTC. Looking up the rest from reference TRBV5-4 and TRBJ2-7 gives the full variable domain: ETGVTQSPTHLIKTRGQQVTLRCSSQSGHNTVSWYQQALGQGPQFIFQYYREEENGRGNFPPRFSGLQFPNYSSELNVNALELDDSALYLCASSVGLGDYEQYFGPGTRLTVT.

The gene calls are TRBV11-2 and TRBJ2-2; 9 bases match TRBD2. Germline V gene lookup returns CDR1 SGHAT and CDR2 FQNNGV. This CDR3 contains 16 residues. Unmatched junction bases numbered 4, after V lost 3 bases and J lost 2 bases. CDR3 amino acids: CASSLLAGFNTGELFF. In DNA, the CDR3 is TGTGCCAGCAGCTTGCTAGCGGGATTCAACACCGGGGAGCTGTTTTTT.

The chain links TRBV11-2 to TRBJ1-6; D might be TRBD1 (5 bases). The CDR3 consists of 13 residues. The germline V gene has CDR1 SGHAT and CDR2 FQNNGV. Trimming took 0 bases from V and 10 from J, leaving 7 bases between them. The CDR3 DNA reads as TGTGCCAGCAGCTTAGATCGGGGGTCACCCCTCCACTTT. Its protein product is CASSLDRGSPLHF.

This clone was observed a handful of times. The chain recombines TRBV19 with TRBJ2-7, with 7 bases identical to TRBD1. CDR1 and CDR2 from the germline V gene are LNHDA and SQIVND (reference sequence). The ends lost 4 bases at V and 5 bases at J; junction bases unmatched: 2. This CDR3 region has 12 residues. CDR3: CASSKDRNEQYF. CDR3 bases: TGTGCCAGTAGTAAGGACAGGAACGAGCAGTACTTC.

This sequence joins TRBV10-1 and TRBJ2-1, with D possibly being TRBD2 (5 bases). CDR1 and CDR2 (germline): WNHNN, SYGVQD (reference sequence). V gave up 1 base and J gave up 0 bases, with 10 bases separating them. This CDR3 has 16 residues. The CDR3 sequence is CASSEFPGSSYNEQFF. As DNA, the CDR3 is TGCGCCAGCAGTGAGTTCCCGGGGAGCTCCTACAATGAGCAGTTCTTC.

In this sample, this clone turned up a few times. V is TRBV5-1 and J is TRBJ1-5, with D perhaps matching TRBD1 (5 bases). The length of the CDR3 is 14 residues. The germline V gene encodes CDR1 SGHRS and CDR2 YFSETQ. V shed 5 bases and J shed 5 bases, with 14 bases lying between them. In DNA, the CDR3 is TGCGCCAGCAGTCCCCAGGCGGGGGATCAGCCCCAGCATTTT. Its translation is CASSPQAGDQPQHF.

The rearrangement joins TRBV5-1 to TRBJ2-1, with 8 bases lining up with TRBD2. The CDR3 spans 14 residues. Per germline, CDR1 SGHRS and CDR2 YFSETQ. V lost 0 bases and J lost 12; bases outside the gene matches: 8. CDR3 residues: CASSLDRGGGSQFF. The CDR3, as DNA: TGCGCCAGCAGCTTGGACCGGGGGGGCGGGTCGCAGTTCTTC.

This clone was observed a handful of times. The rearrangement joins TRBV4-2 to TRBJ1-1, with D perhaps TRBD1 (6 bases). Deletions cut 0 bases from V and 7 bases from J, with 15 bases between. Germline assignment: CDR1 LGHNA and CDR2 YNFKEQ. The CDR3 covers 15 residues. The CDR3 coding sequence is TGTGCCAGCAGCCAAGAAAGGGGGGGGGACCGTGAAGCTTTCTTT. Amino acid sequence: CASSQERGGDREAFF.

This rearrangement joins TRBV25-1 to TRBJ1-1, with D possibly TRBD1 on 5 matching bases. The V end lost 1 base, the J end lost 0 bases, and 12 bases lay between the germline ends. Germline V lookup: CDR1 MGHDK, CDR2 SYGVNS. The CDR3 spans 16 residues. The CDR3 sequence is CASSESTTAMNTEAFF. CDR3 DNA sequence: TGTGCCAGCAGTGAATCTACGACAGCAATGAACACTGAAGCTTTCTTT.

This clone was picked up a small number of times. This chain joins TRBV7-9 and TRBJ1-3; 7 bases fit TRBD1. Germline CDR1 SEHNR, CDR2 FQNEAQ (reference sequence). The CDR3 spans 18 residues. J was trimmed by 4 bases and V by 1 base; bases with no gene match: 13. The CDR3 nucleotides are TGTGCCAGCAGCTTAGAGAGGGGACAGCAAGGTCTCGGAAACACCATATATTTT. The encoded protein is CASSLERGQQGLGNTIYF. Based on the CDR3 plus reference TRBV7-9 and TRBJ1-3, the full variable domain is DTGVSQNPRHKITKRGQNVTFRCDPISEHNRLYWYRQTLGQGPEFLTYFQNEAQLEKSRLLSDRFSAERPKGSFSTLEIQRTEQGDSAMYLCASSLERGQQGLGNTIYFGEGSWLTVV.

The CDR3 region has the DNA TGTGCCAGCAGTTACCAGGCAGGGTGGGTCACAGATACGCAGTATTTT. Encoded protein: CASSYQAGWVTDTQYF. The V and J genes are TRBV6-5 and TRBJ2-3, with TRBD1 as a possible D gene (5 bases). Germline V gene lookup returns CDR1 MNHEY and CDR2 SVGAGI. The CDR3 runs 16 residues. The V end lost 2 bases, the J end lost 2 bases, and 14 bases lay between the germline ends.

The CDR3 sequence is CASMLGVYYEQYF. The CDR3 DNA is TGTGCCAGCATGTTAGGGGTTTACTACGAGCAGTACTTC. The chain carries TRBV5-8 and TRBJ2-7; the D gene is possibly TRBD1 (5 bases). CDR3 length: 13 amino acids. V was shortened by 6 bases and J by 3 bases, with 13 bases between the two germline ends. The germline gives CDR1 SGHTS, CDR2 YDEGEE.

Notes on this clone: One junction end disagrees with the germline gene, perhaps due to a read error. The chain joins TRBV7-7 to TRBJ1-3; 9 bases map to TRBD1. CDR3 length: 15 amino acids. CDR1 and CDR2 from the germline V gene are SSHAT and FNYEAQ (reference sequence). In DNA, the CDR3 is TGTGCTAGCAGCCGGGGACAGGGAAACGGAAACACCATATATTTT. Amino acid sequence: CASSRGQGNGNTIYF.

This clone was counted a few times. The V and J genes are TRBV15 and TRBJ1-4; the D gene is possibly TRBD1 (6 bases). V lost 5 bases to trimming and J lost 6 bases, with 16 bases between them. The CDR3 has 15 amino acids. Germline V gene sequence: CDR1 LNHNV, CDR2 YYDKDF (reference sequence). Here the CDR3 reads CATSGGGGTHEKLFF. The CDR3 coding sequence is TGTGCCACCAGCGGGGGGGGCGGGACACATGAAAAACTGTTTTTT. Based on the CDR3 plus reference TRBV15 and TRBJ1-4, the full variable domain is DAMVIQNPRYQVTQFGKPVTLSCSQTLNHNVMYWYQQKSSQAPKLLFHYYDKDFNNEADTPDNFQSRRPNTSFCFLDIRSPGLGDTAMYLCATSGGGGTHEKLFFGSGTQLSVL.

This clone appeared a few times. The CDR3 DNA reads as TGTGCCAGCAGTCGCGGGACGGACTACTACGAGCAGTACTTC. Translating it yields CASSRGTDYYEQYF. This rearrangement joins TRBV5-5 to TRBJ2-7; TRBD2 might be the D (6 bases). Germline V lookup: CDR1 SGHKS, CDR2 YYEKEE (reference sequence). The V end lost 5 bases, the J end lost 3 bases, and 15 bases lay between the germline ends. CDR3 length: 14 residues.

The chain is built from TRBV6-5 and TRBJ1-2; 9 bases are a match to TRBD1. This CDR3 is built from 16 residues. Germline values: CDR1 MNHEY, CDR2 SVGAGI. Germline trimming cut 0 bases from V and 6 bases from J; bases unmatched to any gene: 8. The DNA for the CDR3 is TGTGCCAGCAGTTACTCGTTACAGGGGGCTATGGATGGCTACACCTTC. Translated: CASSYSLQGAMDGYTF.

The rearrangement uses TRBV6-5 and TRBJ1-3; D is unclear. Germline-derived CDR1 and CDR2 are MNHEY and SVGAGI. The CDR3 has 16 residues. Trimming cost V 0 bases and J 3 bases, with 12 bases left between them. CDR3 DNA sequence: TGTGCCAGCAGTTACTCGAAACTGTTTGGTGGAAACACCATATATTTT. This sequence encodes CASSYSKLFGGNTIYF.

This clone appeared a few times. The chain couples TRBV6-1 to TRBJ2-7, with a tentative D call TRBD1 (6 bases). Germline CDR1 is MNHNS and CDR2 is SASEGT. The length of the CDR3 is 18 residues. The V end lost 1 base, the J end lost 0 bases, and 19 bases lay between the germline ends. In DNA form, the CDR3 reads TGTGCCAGCAGTGAAGGAACAGGGTGGGGCAGAAGCTCCTACGAGCAGTACTTC. Its protein is CASSEGTGWGRSSYEQYF.

The chain recombines TRBV7-2 with TRBJ2-7, with 7 bases aligning to TRBD1. J lost 3 bases, V lost 1 base, and 6 bases had no gene match. The CDR3 has 15 amino acids. The germline gives CDR1 SGHTA, CDR2 FQGNSA. The CDR3 is CASSLVVTGIYEQYF. CDR3 coding DNA: TGTGCCAGCAGCTTAGTAGTGACAGGGATCTACGAGCAGTACTTC.

The chain carries TRBV7-9 and TRBJ1-4, with D unclear. V was pared by 5 bases and J by 4 bases, with 11 bases between. This CDR3 region has 14 residues. CDR1 and CDR2 (germline): SEHNR, FQNEAQ (reference sequence). The DNA of the CDR3 is TGTGCCAGCAGCCGAGCGGCAGATAATGAAAAACTGTTTTTT. Translation: CASSRAADNEKLFF.

This clone was counted between two and nine times. The rearrangement joins TRBV5-1 to TRBJ2-7; TRBD1 matches 10 bases. J lost 4 bases, V lost 3 bases, and 7 bases had no gene match. The CDR3 is 15 residues long. Germline lookup yields CDR1 SGHRS and CDR2 YFSETQ. CDR3 amino acids: CASSWTGGSNYEQYF. The CDR3, as DNA: TGCGCCAGCAGCTGGACAGGGGGGTCAAATTACGAGCAGTACTTC.

V gene TRBV28 combines with J gene TRBJ2-7; 10 bases align to TRBD1. The CDR3 covers 14 residues. Germline loops: CDR1 MDHEN, CDR2 SYDVKM. V shed 5 bases, J shed 4 bases, and the junction held 5 bases outside the gene matches. The CDR3 region has the DNA TGTGCCAGCAGTCGGACAGGGGGACTATACGAGCAGTACTTC. This codes for CASSRTGGLYEQYF.

Only a few counts were recorded for this clone. This chain joins TRBV18 and TRBJ2-7; perhaps TRBD1 as D (6 bases). Looked up from germline, CDR1 is KGHSH and CDR2 is LQKENI. Trimming stripped 3 bases from V and 2 bases from J, with 17 bases between. The CDR3 covers 16 residues. CDR3 nucleotide sequence: TGTGCCAGCTCACCTTGGACAGCCACTACAACCTACGAGCAGTACTTC. The encoded protein is CASSPWTATTTYEQYF. The entire variable domain, with the rest obtained from reference TRBV18 and TRBJ2-7, is as follows: NAGVMQNPRHLVRRRGQEARLRCSPMKGHSHVYWYRQLPEEGLKFMVYLQKENIIDESGMPKERFSAEFPKEGPSILRIQQVVRGDSAAYFCASSPWTATTTYEQYFGPGTRLTVT.

The CDR3 sequence: CASSPGVSAGEQQYF. Written as DNA, the CDR3 is TGTGCCAGCAGCCCAGGAGTGTCGGCAGGGGAACAGCAGTACTTC. This chain links TRBV11-3 with TRBJ2-7; D possibly corresponds to TRBD1 (6 bases). This CDR3 is built from 15 residues. Germline V gene lookup returns CDR1 SGHNT and CDR2 YENEEA. Trimming removed 5 bases from V and 8 bases from J, with 22 bases in between. Variable domain in full (rest from reference TRBV11-3 and TRBJ2-7): EAGVVQSPRYKIIEKKQPVAFWCNPISGHNTLYWYLQNLGQGPELLIRYENEEAVDDSQLPKDRFSAERLKGVDSTLKIQPAELGDSAVYLCASSPGVSAGEQQYFGPGTRLTVT.

V gene TRBV12-1 combines with J gene TRBJ2-5; the table gives TRBD1 as D, unverified against the DNA. TRBV12-1 is annotated as a pseudogene. This CDR3 is 14 amino acids long. The CDR3 DNA reads as TGTGCCAGCGCCTACAGGGTACGAGTCGAGACCCAGTACTTC. This translates into CASAYRVRVETQYF.